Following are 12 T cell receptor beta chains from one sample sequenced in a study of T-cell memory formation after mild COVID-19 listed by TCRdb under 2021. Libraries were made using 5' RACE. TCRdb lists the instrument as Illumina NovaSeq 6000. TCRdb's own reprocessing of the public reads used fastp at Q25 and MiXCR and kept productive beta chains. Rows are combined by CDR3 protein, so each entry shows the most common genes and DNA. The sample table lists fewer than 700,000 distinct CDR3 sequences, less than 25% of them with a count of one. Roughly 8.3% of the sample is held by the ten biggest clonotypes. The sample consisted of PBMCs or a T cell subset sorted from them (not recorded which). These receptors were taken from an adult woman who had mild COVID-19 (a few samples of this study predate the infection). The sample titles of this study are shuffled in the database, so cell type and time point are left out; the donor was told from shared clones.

The CDR3 loop reads CASIAGRYGYTF. The CDR3 nucleotides are TGTGCCAGTATCGCCGGTCGGTATGGCTACACCTTC. J is TRBJ1-2 and V is TRBV19; D uncertain. The CDR3 runs to 12 residues. Germline V lookup: CDR1 LNHDA, CDR2 SQIVND (reference sequence). The germline V and J ends were trimmed by 7 bases and 5 bases, with 11 bases remaining between them.

CDR3 nucleotide sequence: TGTGCCAGCAGCTACTTCACAGGGGAGGGTCAGCCCCAGCATTTT. It is translated as CASSYFTGEGQPQHF. The genes are TRBV5-6 and TRBJ1-5; 7 nucleotides agree with TRBD1. The CDR3 spans 15 residues. The V gene end was trimmed by 3 bases and the J gene end by 6 bases; junction bases not matched to a gene: 9. In germline, CDR1 is SGHDT, CDR2 YYEEEE.

CDR3 DNA sequence: TGCAGTCCCGAGGCGGCAGGGGGCGTTTATGGCTACACCTTC. Translation gives CSPEAAGGVYGYTF. This chain links TRBV20-1 with TRBJ1-2, with 8 bases that match TRBD1. V lost 8 bases, J lost 5 bases, and 13 bases stayed unmatched. Germline CDR1 reads DFQATT; CDR2 reads SNEGSKA (reference sequence). This CDR3 region has 14 residues.

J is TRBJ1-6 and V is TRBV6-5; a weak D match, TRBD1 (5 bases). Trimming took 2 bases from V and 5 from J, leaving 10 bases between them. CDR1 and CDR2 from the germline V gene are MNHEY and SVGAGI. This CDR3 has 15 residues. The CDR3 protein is CASSYGGIDNSPLHF. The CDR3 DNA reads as TGTGCCAGCAGTTACGGGGGGATAGATAATTCACCCCTCCACTTT.

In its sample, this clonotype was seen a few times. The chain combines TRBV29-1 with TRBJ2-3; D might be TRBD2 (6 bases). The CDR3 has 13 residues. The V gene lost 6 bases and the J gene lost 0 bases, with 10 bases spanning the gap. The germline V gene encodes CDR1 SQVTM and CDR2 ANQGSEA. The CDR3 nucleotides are TGCAGCGTGGGGACTCCTAGCACAGATACGCAGTATTTT. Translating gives CSVGTPSTDTQYF.

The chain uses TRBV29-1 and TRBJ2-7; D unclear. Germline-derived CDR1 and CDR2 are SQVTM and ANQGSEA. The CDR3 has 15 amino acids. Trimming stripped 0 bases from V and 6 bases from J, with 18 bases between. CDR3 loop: CSVEETAGPRTEQYF. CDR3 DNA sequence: TGCAGCGTTGAAGAGACGGCAGGCCCTCGTACCGAGCAGTACTTC.

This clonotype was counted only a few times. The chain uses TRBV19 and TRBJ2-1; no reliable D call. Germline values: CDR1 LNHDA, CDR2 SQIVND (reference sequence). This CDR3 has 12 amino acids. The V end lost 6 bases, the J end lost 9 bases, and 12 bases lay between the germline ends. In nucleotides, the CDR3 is TGTGCCAGTAGCTTCCACCTTGGTGAGCAGTTCTTC. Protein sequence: CASSFHLGEQFF.

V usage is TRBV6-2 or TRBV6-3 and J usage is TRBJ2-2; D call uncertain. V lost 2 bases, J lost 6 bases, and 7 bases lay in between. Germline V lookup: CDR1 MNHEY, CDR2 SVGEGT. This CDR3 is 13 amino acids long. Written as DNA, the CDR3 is TGTGCCAGCAGTTACGGTGGCTCCGGGGAGCTGTTTTTT. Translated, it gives CASSYGGSGELFF.

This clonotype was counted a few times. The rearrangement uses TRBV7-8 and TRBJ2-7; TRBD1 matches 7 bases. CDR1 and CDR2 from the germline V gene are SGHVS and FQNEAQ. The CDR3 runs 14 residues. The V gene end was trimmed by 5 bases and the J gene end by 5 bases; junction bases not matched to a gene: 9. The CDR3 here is CASSQQGTEHEQYF. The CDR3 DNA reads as TGTGCCAGCAGCCAACAAGGGACAGAACACGAGCAGTACTTC.

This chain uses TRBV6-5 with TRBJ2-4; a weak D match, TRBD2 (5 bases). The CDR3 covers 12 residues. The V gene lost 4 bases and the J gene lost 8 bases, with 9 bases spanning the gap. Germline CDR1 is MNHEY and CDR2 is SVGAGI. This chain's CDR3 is CASSSVEDIQYF. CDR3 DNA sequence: TGTGCCAGCAGTTCCGTGGAGGACATTCAGTACTTC.

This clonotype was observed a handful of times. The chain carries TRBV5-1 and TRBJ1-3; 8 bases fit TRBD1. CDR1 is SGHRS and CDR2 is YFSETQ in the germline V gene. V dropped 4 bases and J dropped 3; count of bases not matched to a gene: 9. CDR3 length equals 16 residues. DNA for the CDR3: TGCGCCAGCAGCCCGATGGACAGGGTGTTTGGAAACACCATATATTTT. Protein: CASSPMDRVFGNTIYF.

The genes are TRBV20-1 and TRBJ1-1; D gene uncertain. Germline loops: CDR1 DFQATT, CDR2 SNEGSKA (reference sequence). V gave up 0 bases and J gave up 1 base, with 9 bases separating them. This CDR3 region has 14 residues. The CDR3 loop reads CSARDVGGNTEAFF. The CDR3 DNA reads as TGCAGTGCTAGAGATGTCGGAGGGAACACTGAAGCTTTCTTT.